A single sample is the source of the 13 T cell receptor beta chains below, sequenced in a study of human T cells and chemical hapten exposure. The time point is: patch test 1, 2 weeks after DPC sensitization. Described treatment: therapeutic diphenylcyclopropenone sensitization with weekly scalp DPC. TCRdb itself ran the RACE reads through MiXCR, one entry per CDR3 protein. Of more than 100,000 distinct CDR3 sequences in the sample, roughly 13% were seen once. Sequencing used whole blood, obtained in connection with sensitization to the hapten diphenylcyclopropenone (DPC). These TCRs come from a man aged 18 to 30 with alopecia areata. Some clones in this sample may be carry-over from other donors' samples.

This clonotype was seen only a few times. The rearrangement uses TRBV7-9 and TRBJ1-1; tentative D call: TRBD1 (5 bases). The CDR3 sequence is 14 residues long. Trimming stripped 1 base from V and 3 bases from J, with 9 bases between. CDR1 is SEHNR and CDR2 is FQNEAQ in the germline V gene (reference sequence). The CDR3 sequence is CASSLEGSHTEAFF. The CDR3 DNA reads TGTGCCAGCAGCTTAGAGGGGTCTCACACTGAAGCTTTCTTT.

This clonotype has only a few counts. The V and J genes are TRBV4-2 and TRBJ2-1, with TRBD1 matching over 11 bases. With 4 bases clipped from V and 7 bases from J, the junction kept 9 bases outside the gene matches. Germline V gene lookup returns CDR1 LGHNA and CDR2 YNFKEQ. The CDR3 runs 16 residues. The CDR3 DNA sequence: TGTGCCAGCAGCCCCGCCCAGGGACAGGGGGGTAATGAGCAGTTCTTC. This sequence encodes CASSPAQGQGGNEQFF.

This clonotype was seen more than once but under ten times. The chain recombines TRBV14 with TRBJ2-3; 8 bases align to TRBD1. V trimming: 4 bases; J trimming: 0 bases; junction bases outside the gene matches: 9. Germline V CDR1 and CDR2: SGHDN, FVKESK. The CDR3 contains 17 residues. The CDR3 protein is CASSLTRQGFSTDTQYF. CDR3 bases: TGTGCCAGCAGCCTAACTCGACAGGGGTTTAGCACAGATACGCAGTATTTT.

This clonotype was recorded many times. The gene calls are TRBV27 and TRBJ2-7; D gene unclear. CDR3 length: 14 residues. CDR1 is MNHEY, CDR2 SMNVEV, per germline (reference sequence). Between the trimmed V and J ends, which lost 2 bases and 3 bases, there was a span of 11 bases. CDR3 nucleotide sequence: TGTGCCAGCAGTTTAGCTGGTAACGGCTACGAGCAGTACGTC. It yields the protein CASSLAGNGYEQYV.

This clonotype appeared many times. The V and J genes are TRBV6-4 and TRBJ2-1; D is unresolved. V lost 0 bases and J 13 bases, leaving 7 bases between the germline ends. This CDR3 comprises 11 residues. The germline V gene has CDR1 MRHNA and CDR2 SNTAGT. CDR3 in DNA: TGTGCCAGCAGTGACTCCCGTTCCCAGTTCTTC. It is translated as CASSDSRSQFF.

This clonotype was found once. This chain uses TRBV19 with TRBJ2-1, with a tentative D call TRBD1 (5 bases). Trimming removed 8 bases from V and 3 bases from J, with 14 bases in between. The CDR3 totals 14 residues. Germline V gene data show CDR1 as LNHDA and CDR2 as SQIVND (reference sequence). CDR3 DNA sequence: TGTGCCAGTTCGACAGTCACCGGCTACAATGAGCAGTTCTTC. The encoded protein is CASSTVTGYNEQFF.

A few counts support this clonotype. The chain employs TRBV11-2 and TRBJ1-2, with unresolved D. V lost 2 bases, J lost 8 bases, and 9 bases lay in between. There are 12 residues in the CDR3. Looked up from germline, CDR1 is SGHAT and CDR2 is FQNNGV. This chain's CDR3 is CASSLTVSGYTF. The CDR3 DNA reads TGTGCCAGCAGCTTAACCGTGTCGGGCTACACCTTC.

This clonotype was counted a few times. The chain recombines TRBV24-1 with TRBJ2-5; TRBD2 matches 11 bases. The CDR3 loop spans 16 amino acids. V lost 3 bases and J lost 2; bases outside the gene matches: 4. CDR1 KGHDR and CDR2 SFDVKD come from the germline V gene. CDR3 bases: TGTGCCACCAGTGATAGAGTAGCGGGGGGGCAAGAGACCCAGTACTTC. Translating gives CATSDRVAGGQETQYF.

In this sample, this clonotype turned up a few times. The rearrangement links TRBV12-3 or TRBV12-4 to TRBJ1-1; 7 bases line up with TRBD1. This CDR3 comprises 15 residues. V lost 8 bases and J lost 4; bases outside the gene matches: 13. For the CDR3, the DNA is TGTGCCAGCGATTGGACGCCCGGACAGGTCACTGAAGCTTTCTTT. This sequence encodes CASDWTPGQVTEAFF.

V and J are TRBV27 and TRBJ1-2; D gene unclear. The CDR3 loop spans 15 amino acids. V shed 3 bases and J shed 4 bases, with 15 bases lying between them. The germline gives CDR1 MNHEY, CDR2 SMNVEV (reference sequence). DNA of the CDR3: TGTGCCAGCAGTTTGGCGAACCCGACCGCCTATGGCTACACCTTC. Translation gives CASSLANPTAYGYTF.

This clonotype was counted between two and nine times. This chain joins TRBV24-1 and TRBJ1-5; TRBD1 might be the D (5 bases). Germline lookup yields CDR1 KGHDR and CDR2 SFDVKD. This CDR3 spans 16 amino acids. V shed 1 base and J shed 2 bases, with 11 bases lying between them. The CDR3: CATSDFERGGNQPQHF. The CDR3 DNA sequence: TGTGCCACCAGTGATTTTGAAAGGGGTGGCAATCAGCCCCAGCATTTT.

This clonotype was seen repeatedly, ten times or more. The V call is TRBV10-1, the J call TRBJ1-2; possibly TRBD1 for D (5 bases). CDR3 length: 15 residues. Germline V gene lookup returns CDR1 WNHNN and CDR2 SYGVQD (reference sequence). Deletions cut 1 base from V and 7 bases from J, with 16 bases between. CDR3 loop: CASSEYAGPRSGYTF. CDR3 coding DNA: TGCGCCAGCAGTGAGTACGCAGGGCCCAGGTCTGGCTACACCTTC.

The table lists this clonotype with a few counts. The chain combines TRBV6-2 or TRBV6-3 with TRBJ1-5, with unresolved D. V was shortened by 0 bases and J by 7 bases, with 13 bases between the two germline ends. Germline CDR1 and CDR2: MNHEY and SVGEGT. The CDR3 loop spans 15 amino acids. The CDR3 reads CASSYSPDNRQPQHF. The CDR3 DNA is TGTGCCAGCAGTTACTCACCAGACAATCGGCAGCCCCAGCATTTT.